Below, 11 T cell receptor beta chains from the same sample are listed, as sequenced in a study of T cell repertoires in aging, cancer and after chemotherapy. Multiplex touch-down PCR with TRB-A/B primers amplified rearranged V-D-J TRB sequences. Via MiXCR, TCRdb re-called the multiplex PCR reads, giving one row per CDR3 protein. The sample yields about 2,000 distinct CDR3 sequences, roughly 20% seen once. TCR beta rearrangements were amplified from peripheral blood genomic DNA. Sequenced sample: blood. These receptors were collected from a human donor with a solid tumor.

The genes are TRBV20-1 and TRBJ2-1; D is ambiguous. From germline, CDR1 is DFQATT and CDR2 SNEGSKA (reference sequence). V lost 0 bases and J lost 4, with 10 bases in between. This CDR3 comprises 14 residues. CDR3 DNA sequence: TGCAGTGCTAGAGATCAAGAGGATTACAATGAGCAGTTCTTC. It is translated as CSARDQEDYNEQFF.

In its sample, this clonotype is medium-sized (0.01 to 0.1%). The CDR3 DNA reads TGTGCCATCAGCCCAAACGACAATGAGCAGTTCTTC. This codes for CAISPNDNEQFF. The V gene is TRBV10-3, the J gene TRBJ2-1; D gene ambiguous. The CDR3 extends over 12 amino acids. The germline gives CDR1 ENHRY, CDR2 SYGVKD. V dropped 6 bases and J dropped 5 bases, with 8 bases sitting between them.

The V gene is TRBV18, the J gene TRBJ1-4; 7 bases agree with TRBD1. Trimming at V came to 10 bases and at J to 6 bases, leaving 8 bases not matched to a gene. CDR1 KGHSH and CDR2 LQKENI come from the germline V gene. CDR3 size: 13 residues. The CDR3: CATAGQQDEKLFF. CDR3 DNA: TGTGCCACCGCGGGACAGCAGGATGAAAAACTGTTTTTT. Variable domain in full (rest from reference TRBV18 and TRBJ1-4): NAGVMQNPRHLVRRRGQEARLRCSPMKGHSHVYWYRQLPEEGLKFMVYLQKENIIDESGMPKERFSAEFPKEGPSILRIQQVVRGDSAAYFCATAGQQDEKLFFGSGTQLSVL.

This clonotype counts as large. The chain joins TRBV19 to TRBJ2-3; 8 nucleotides agree with TRBD1. The junction had 3 bases not matched to a gene; V was cut back by 2 bases and J by 5 bases. The CDR3 consists of 14 residues. CDR1 is LNHDA, CDR2 SQIVND, per germline (reference sequence). The CDR3 nucleotides read TGTGCCAGTAGTATATCAACAGGGGGAGATACGCAGTATTTT. Translating gives CASSISTGGDTQYF. The full variable domain, rest sourced from reference TRBV19 and TRBJ2-3, is DGGITQSPKYLFRKEGQNVTLSCEQNLNHDAMYWYRQDPGQGLRLIYYSQIVNDFQKGDIAEGYSVSREKKESFPLTVTSAQKNPTAFYLCASSISTGGDTQYFGPGTRLTVL.

This clonotype is medium-sized in the sample. This chain uses TRBV7-9 with TRBJ2-7, with 12 bases fitting TRBD2. Germline-derived CDR1 and CDR2 are SEHNR and FQNEAQ (reference sequence). V was clipped by 5 bases and J by 2 bases; unmatched bases: 4. There are 15 residues in the CDR3. The CDR3 loop is CASSDRTSGTYEQYF. As DNA, the CDR3 is TGTGCCAGCAGCGACAGGACTAGCGGGACCTACGAGCAGTACTTC.

The gene calls are TRBV20-1 and TRBJ2-3; TRBD1 is a possible D gene (6 bases). The CDR3 totals 16 residues. The germline V gene has CDR1 DFQATT and CDR2 SNEGSKA (reference sequence). V was clipped by 0 bases and J by 0 bases, with 13 bases between them. In DNA form, the CDR3 reads TGCAGTGCTAGAGAACAGGGCTTTGGTAGCACAGATACGCAGTATTTT. This encodes CSAREQGFGSTDTQYF.

This sequence joins TRBV12-3 or TRBV12-4 and TRBJ2-1; 12 bases line up with TRBD1. The CDR3 has 15 residues. V lost 6 bases, J lost 7 bases, and 7 bases stayed unmatched. The CDR3 bases are TGTGCCAGCAGGCGGGGACAGGGGGCGAGTAATGAGCAGTTCTTC. Protein product: CASRRGQGASNEQFF.

Judged by abundance, this clonotype is medium-sized (0.01 to 0.1%). The rearrangement joins TRBV20-1 to TRBJ2-7; D might be TRBD1 (7 bases). Germline V CDR1 and CDR2: DFQATT, SNEGSKA (reference sequence). The CDR3 totals 14 residues. Trimming took off 0 bases at V and 2 bases at J, with 11 bases between the two ends. CDR3 in amino acids: CSARDQGGAYEQYF. The CDR3 nucleotides read TGCAGTGCTAGAGATCAGGGGGGAGCCTACGAGCAGTACTTC.

This clonotype occurred a few times. J is TRBJ2-7 and V is TRBV6-2 or TRBV6-3; 9 nucleotides agree with TRBD2. Germline CDR1 reads MNHEY; CDR2 reads SVGEGT. The J segment lost 4 bases and the V segment lost 4 bases, leaving 8 bases of the junction unmatched. The CDR3 is 15 amino acids. DNA of the CDR3: TGTGCCAGCAGTTCTCCGGGACTAGCTCGGTACGAGCAGTACTTC. It yields the protein CASSSPGLARYEQYF.

Only a few counts were recorded for this clonotype. The chain uses TRBV5-1 and TRBJ2-3, with D uncertain. This CDR3 comprises 12 residues. V gave up 2 bases and J gave up 4 bases, with 5 bases separating them. Germline CDR1 and CDR2: SGHRS and YFSETQ. In DNA, the CDR3 is TGCGCCAGCAGCTTCCTGTCAGATACGCAGTATTTT. Its protein is CASSFLSDTQYF.

By share, this clonotype counts as medium-sized. The V and J genes are TRBV6-5 and TRBJ2-7; D unclear. The CDR3 is 13 amino acids. CDR1 is MNHEY, CDR2 SVGAGI, per germline. V lost 5 bases, J lost 6 bases, and 14 bases lay in between. The CDR3 region is CASSPPSTSEQYF. DNA for the CDR3: TGTGCCAGCAGTCCTCCCTCTACGAGCGAGCAGTACTTC.